This T cell receptor (beta chain) was identified in a study of CD8 T cells in ankylosing spondylitis (dated by TCRdb to the late 2010s). General notes on the study: T cell receptor beta repertoires were profiled in healthy donors and ankylosing spondylitis patients so that disease-linked TCR variants could be found. The full study cohort was made up of 20 to 25 ankylosing spondylitis patients and about a hundred healthy donors. Peripheral blood samples were taken, and synovial fluid was additionally collected from ankylosing spondylitis patients.

The investigation overall reported the following: Some of the motif variants had been reported before in the synovial fluid and blood of reactive arthritis patients, a finding that suggests common disease-initiation mechanisms. According to the report, matched synovial fluid samples from ankylosing spondylitis patients were significantly enriched for the disease-linked clones. Blood from ankylosing spondylitis patients appeared to be characterized by a TCR beta motif composed of 7 to 9 highly homologous amino acid variants. The disease-linked clones had a CD8+ phenotype and were found at relatively low frequencies in peripheral blood.

V gives up 5 bases and J gives up 5 bases, and the segment between their germline ends measures 7 bases. In the germline V gene, CDR1 corresponds to SGHTA and CDR2 to FQGNSA. The CDR3, cysteine through phenylalanine, is 12 amino acids long. CDR3 DNA only is kept here, 36 bases in frame from base 1. This clonotype has only a few counts. Its antigen is not yet known. One base away there is no much larger clone; base qualities are not given. The sequencer was an Illumina HiSeq 2500. Quantitative 5'-RACE with molecular barcodes was used to prepare TCR beta libraries. Regarding the original processing steps: A new computational method, built on a probabilistic model of VDJ rearrangement, was used to identify disease-linked TCR variants. The raw public reads went through TCRdb reprocessing: fastp at Q25, MiXCR clone calling, in-frame beta chains kept. Every distinct CDR3 protein forms one entry, paired with its most common genes and DNA. In this record, the V and J calls reflect TCRdb's handling and not the investigators' own analysis. This sample lists roughly 440,000 distinct CDR3 sequences; 15% to 20% were detected once. Jointly, the top ten make up 0.95% to 1.1% of the sample.

The chain is made from TRBV7-2 and TRBJ2-1, with TRBD2 perhaps the D gene, on 5 matching bases. The material sequenced was blood, either unsorted or a sorted T cell fraction (not recorded which). The source is a male donor with ankylosing spondylitis. The nucleotide sequence reads as follows: TGTGCCAGCAGCGTGAGGGACAATGAGCAGTTCTTC. Its amino acids are CASSVRDNEQFF.